These 22 T cell receptor beta chains came from one sample sequenced in a study of a mutant IDH1 vaccine in newly diagnosed glioma. Repertoires were generated with immunoSEQ multiplex PCR, while TCRdb's copy carries only in-frame clones and drops some. The sample has about 25,000 clones; around 79% are singletons. No antigens are known for them. Time point in this sample: week 5, during vaccination. Topical imiquimod accompanied each vaccine dose, which consisted of 300 ug of mutant IDH1 20-mer peptide. The starting material was PBMCs, obtained from a glioma patient whose treatment included an IDH1 peptide vaccine. The receptors stem from a man aged 40-50 years with glioma.

This clone was found once. V gene TRBV23-1 combines with J gene TRBJ2-5; D might be TRBD2 (6 bases). TRBV23-1 is an ORF; its function is uncertain. V was trimmed by 0 bases and J by 1 base, leaving 15 bases between them. This CDR3 spans 17 amino acids. CDR3 bases: TGCGCCAGCAGTCAATCGTTGGGTAGCGGAACCCAAGAGACCCAGTACTTC. Amino acid sequence: CASSQSLGSGTQETQYF.

The rearrangement links TRBV9 to TRBJ2-2; no firm D call. The CDR3 consists of 16 residues. From germline, CDR1 is SGDLS and CDR2 YYNGEE. The V and J ends lost 2 bases and 0 bases respectively, with 11 bases between them. CDR3 in amino acids: CASSVFDSANTGELFF. The DNA of the CDR3 is TGTGCCAGCAGCGTGTTCGACTCCGCGAACACCGGGGAGCTGTTTTTT.

The CDR3 bases are TGTGCCAGCAGTTACTCCGACCGGTACGAGCAGTACTTC. Protein: CASSYSDRYEQYF. This chain links TRBV6-5 with TRBJ2-7; D gene uncertain. From germline, CDR1 is MNHEY and CDR2 SVGAGI. The CDR3 loop spans 13 amino acids. Trimming shortened V by 0 bases and J by 4 bases, and 7 bases separated the two germline ends.

This clone came up a few times. CDR3 sequence (DNA): TGTGCCAGCAGCGGTATGGGGGATAGCGCAGATACGCAGTATTTT. Translated: CASSGMGDSADTQYF. The chain carries TRBV2 and TRBJ2-3, with D perhaps matching TRBD1 or TRBD2 (5 bases each). The CDR3 sequence is 15 residues long. V lost 6 bases and J 4 bases, leaving 17 bases between the germline ends. CDR1 is SNHLY and CDR2 is FYNNEI in the germline V gene.

For this clone: Other DNA sequences in this sample translate to the same CDR3. CDR3 amino acids: CASSSTGATEAFF. The CDR3 bases are TGTGCCAGCAGCTCCACAGGGGCCACTGAAGCTTTCTTT. V usage is TRBV5-5 and J usage is TRBJ1-1; 7 positions match TRBD1. Germline V gene data show CDR1 as SGHKS and CDR2 as YYEKEE (reference sequence). Trimming removed 3 bases from V and 4 bases from J; junction bases left unmatched: 3. This CDR3 has 13 amino acids.

The chain employs TRBV5-8 and TRBJ1-4, with no clear D. V was shortened by 4 bases and J by 7 bases, with 17 bases between the two germline ends. CDR1 is SGHTS, CDR2 YDEGEE, per germline. The CDR3 has 15 amino acids. The CDR3 protein is CASSRRGGMSEKLFF. Here the CDR3 DNA reads TGTGCCAGCAGCCGACGAGGTGGGATGAGTGAAAAACTGTTTTTT.

This clone is a singleton in its sample. The rearrangement links TRBV18 to TRBJ2-7; D is perhaps TRBD1 (6 bases). Trimming removed 3 bases at V and 5 bases at J, with 14 bases between. Looked up from germline, CDR1 is KGHSH and CDR2 is LQKENI. The CDR3 has 14 amino acids. CDR3 in amino acids: CASSPGAGEHEQYF. The DNA of the CDR3 is TGTGCCAGCTCACCCGGGGCAGGGGAACACGAGCAGTACTTC.

The chain carries TRBV7-2 and TRBJ2-7; the D gene is possibly TRBD2 (6 bases). The V end was cut by 2 bases, the J end by 1 base, with 9 bases between. CDR1 and CDR2 (germline): SGHTA, FQGNSA. This CDR3 spans 14 amino acids. DNA of the CDR3: TGTGCCAGCAGCTTACGAGGAGGGTCCTACGAGCAGTACTTC. As protein: CASSLRGGSYEQYF.

J is TRBJ1-6 and V is TRBV27; D is possibly TRBD1 (5 bases). The germline CDR1 and CDR2 sequences are MNHEY and SMNVEV (reference sequence). The CDR3 contains 17 residues. Trimming stripped 5 bases from V and 4 bases from J, with 18 bases between. The CDR3 loop is CASSPLQEAYYNSPLHF. CDR3 nucleotides: TGTGCCAGCAGTCCCTTACAGGAGGCCTATTATAATTCACCCCTCCACTTT.

J is TRBJ2-5 and V is TRBV15, with TRBD2 identical over 8 bases. V gave up 1 base and J gave up 5 bases; unmatched junction bases: 6. Looked up from germline, CDR1 is LNHNV and CDR2 is YYDKDF (reference sequence). The CDR3 spans 15 residues. The CDR3 DNA reads as TGTGCCACCAGCAGAGTGGATGGCGGGAGGGAGACCCAGTACTTC. Protein sequence: CATSRVDGGRETQYF.

The V gene is TRBV6-1, the J gene TRBJ1-2; 9 nucleotides agree with TRBD1. V trimming: 7 bases; J trimming: 8 bases; junction bases outside the gene matches: 11. The germline CDR1 and CDR2 sequences are MNHNS and SASEGT. The CDR3 sequence is 14 residues long. CDR3 coding DNA: TGTGCCAGCACCAAACAACAGGGGGCTGAAGGCTACACCTTC. Amino acid sequence: CASTKQQGAEGYTF.

This chain uses TRBV28 with TRBJ1-2; TRBD1 aligns across 8 bases. V lost 6 bases to trimming and J lost 8 bases; unmatched junction nucleotides: 8. CDR3 length: 13 amino acids. Germline V gene data show CDR1 as MDHEN and CDR2 as SYDVKM. The CDR3 region is CASRVTGEEGYTF. CDR3 nucleotide sequence: TGTGCCAGCAGGGTGACAGGGGAGGAAGGCTACACCTTC.

V usage is TRBV10-2 and J usage is TRBJ2-7, with D perhaps assigned TRBD1 or TRBD2 (5 bases each). V was cut by 9 bases and J by 5 bases, with 8 bases left in between. CDR1 is WSHSY, CDR2 SAAADI, per germline. This CDR3 is 10 amino acids long. CDR3 sequence: CASQGDEQYV. The CDR3 nucleotides are TGCGCCAGTCAGGGAGACGAGCAGTACGTC.

This clone appeared a single time. This rearrangement joins TRBV5-1 to TRBJ2-2; TRBD2 might be the D (5 bases). The CDR3 loop spans 14 amino acids. Germline values: CDR1 SGHRS, CDR2 YFSETQ. Trimming removed 4 bases from V and 0 bases from J, with 7 bases in between. The CDR3 here is CASSEGTNTGELFF. The DNA of the CDR3 is TGCGCCAGCAGCGAGGGTACGAACACCGGGGAGCTGTTTTTT.

The rearrangement uses TRBV2 and TRBJ2-2, with a tentative D call TRBD1 (6 bases). This CDR3 spans 14 amino acids. Trimming stripped 7 bases from V and 4 bases from J, with 13 bases between. Germline CDR1 reads SNHLY; CDR2 reads FYNNEI. CDR3 coding DNA: TGTGCCAGCAAAGGACAGCTGGTCACCGGGGAGCTGTTTTTT. It translates to CASKGQLVTGELFF.

This chain uses TRBV14 with TRBJ2-7; D is possibly TRBD2 (5 bases). The CDR3 sequence is 16 residues long. V was shortened by 3 bases and J by 0 bases, with 15 bases between the two germline ends. The germline V gene encodes CDR1 SGHDN and CDR2 FVKESK. DNA of the CDR3: TGTGCCAGCAGCCATGGACTTCGTCCGTTCTCCTACGAGCAGTACTTC. It yields the protein CASSHGLRPFSYEQYF.

The V and J genes are TRBV7-2 and TRBJ1-3, with 7 bases lining up with TRBD1. Trimming cost V 5 bases and J 7 bases; bases outside gene matches: 8. This CDR3 is 14 amino acids long. The germline V gene encodes CDR1 SGHTA and CDR2 FQGNSA. CDR3 DNA sequence: TGTGCCAGCAGCCACGACAGGGTGCAGAACACCATATATTTT. It translates to CASSHDRVQNTIYF. Looking up the rest from reference TRBV7-2 and TRBJ1-3 gives the full variable domain: GAGVSQSPSNKVTEKGKDVELRCDPISGHTALYWYRQSLGQGLEFLIYFQGNSAPDKSGLPSDRFSAERTGGSVSTLTIQRTQQEDSAVYLCASSHDRVQNTIYFGEGSWLTVV.

The chain has TRBV7-6 and TRBJ2-1; D might be TRBD1 or TRBD2, each matching 5 bases. In germline, CDR1 is SGHVS, CDR2 FNYEAQ. There are 14 residues in the CDR3. V lost 5 bases to trimming and J lost 5 bases, with 13 bases between them. As DNA, the CDR3 is TGTGCCAGCAGCCCCGGGGACCGGGACAATGAGCAGTTCTTC. Its translation: CASSPGDRDNEQFF.

This sequence joins TRBV4-2 and TRBJ2-7; 9 bases line up with TRBD1. The CDR3 loop spans 17 amino acids. Germline V gives CDR1 LGHNA, CDR2 YNFKEQ. J gave up 0 bases and V 0 bases, and 6 bases lay outside the gene matches. The CDR3 nucleotides read TGTGCCAGCAGCCAAGAGGGGACAGGGAGAAGCTCCTACGAGCAGTACTTC. Protein sequence: CASSQEGTGRSSYEQYF.

The chain is built from TRBV4-1 and TRBJ2-2; 8 bases fit TRBD1. The CDR3 consists of 14 residues. The ends lost 4 bases at V and 7 bases at J; junction bases unmatched: 5. The germline V gene encodes CDR1 MGHRA and CDR2 YSYEKL. The CDR3, as DNA: TGCGCCAGCAGCCTGGCAGGGGGCAACGGGGAGCTGTTTTTT. It codes for CASSLAGGNGELFF.

A few counts support this clone. The rearrangement joins TRBV6-1 to TRBJ2-1; tentatively, D is TRBD1 (6 bases). CDR3 length: 14 residues. V lost 6 bases, J lost 2 bases, and 11 bases lay in between. Germline lookup yields CDR1 MNHNS and CDR2 SASEGT. CDR3 nucleotide sequence: TGTGCCAGCAGCCCCGACAGGCCCTACAATGAGCAGTTCTTC. Its protein product is CASSPDRPYNEQFF.

V is TRBV7-6 and J is TRBJ1-1, with unresolved D. CDR1 is SGHVS and CDR2 is FNYEAQ in the germline V gene. The CDR3 runs to 14 residues. The germline V and J ends were trimmed by 3 bases and 5 bases, with 13 bases remaining between them. This CDR3 reads CASSLTRTGTEAFF. The CDR3 DNA reads as TGTGCCAGCAGCTTGACCCGGACGGGGACTGAAGCTTTCTTT.